Listed below are T cell receptor beta chains from one sample, sequenced in a study of T-cell reconstitution after alpha-beta-depleted transplantation in children. TCRdb re-analysed the PCR reads in MiXCR, keeping a single row per CDR3 protein. The sample records approximately 640,000 distinct CDR3 sequences, around 17% being singletons. The sample was PBMCs from the stem cell graft donor, taken from the stem cell graft. The origin of the receptors is a human donor who donated a stem cell graft to a child with acute myeloid leukemia. Each CDR3 is given with its conserved first and last residue. Each record gives: D gene, J gene, clone size, V gene, CDR3 DNA, CDR3 protein. A D gene is named only where the DNA matches it firmly. A clone size is listed for some rows: how often the clone was seen (once, few, many), or a class if it is expanded.

D: -
J: TRBJ2-5
size: few
V: TRBV20-1
DNA: TGCAGTGCTAGAGATACAGGGACGCGGCGAGAGACCCAGTACTTC
CDR3: CSARDTGTRRETQYF

D: -
J: TRBJ1-4
size: -
V: TRBV30
DNA: TGTGCCTGGAGTAAGGGGGTATCAACTAATGAAAAACTGTTTTTT
CDR3: CAWSKGVSTNEKLFF

D: -
J: TRBJ2-3
size: -
V: TRBV7-9
DNA: TGTGCCAGCAGCTTCATGCGGGACAGCCTCACAGATACGCAGTATTTT
CDR3: CASSFMRDSLTDTQYF

D: TRBD1
J: TRBJ2-1
size: few
V: TRBV7-9
DNA: TGTGCCAGCAGCTTAATCTCACAGGGGCGCAATGAGCAGTTCTTC
CDR3: CASSLISQGRNEQFF

D: -
J: TRBJ2-1
size: -
V: TRBV5-1
DNA: TGCGCCAGCAGCGGGAGGGACAGAGGCTACAATGAGCAGTTCTTC
CDR3: CASSGRDRGYNEQFF

D: -
J: TRBJ2-4
size: -
V: TRBV14
DNA: TGTGCCAGCAGCCATCACCAGGGAATTGAGGCCAAAAACATTCAGTACTTC
CDR3: CASSHHQGIEAKNIQYF

D: TRBD1
J: TRBJ1-1
size: few
V: TRBV5-1
DNA: TGCGCCAGCAGCCCCACTCTACAGGGGGTCGCTGAAGCTTTCTTT
CDR3: CASSPTLQGVAEAFF

D: -
J: TRBJ2-3
size: -
V: TRBV24-1
DNA: TGTGCCACCAGTGACGACGGAAAAGGCACAGATACGCAGTATTTT
CDR3: CATSDDGKGTDTQYF

D: TRBD1
J: TRBJ1-1
size: -
V: TRBV3-1
DNA: TGTGCCAGCAGCCAACAGGGGGAGGGTACTGAAGCTTTCTTT
CDR3: CASSQQGEGTEAFF

D: -
J: TRBJ2-7
size: many
V: TRBV20-1
DNA: TGCAGTGCCCTTGGGGACGGGAACTACGAGCAGTACTTC
CDR3: CSALGDGNYEQYF

D: -
J: TRBJ2-2
size: many
V: TRBV24-1
DNA: TGTGCCACCAGTGTGTCCCCCAGCACCGGGGAGCTGTTTTTT
CDR3: CATSVSPSTGELFF

D: TRBD1
J: TRBJ2-1
size: many
V: TRBV5-6
DNA: TGTGCCAGCAGCGCCGGGACAGGGGGGTACAATGAGCAGTTCTTC
CDR3: CASSAGTGGYNEQFF

D: -
J: TRBJ1-3
size: -
V: TRBV27
DNA: TGTGCCAGCAGTTTATACGGCAGGGTAGCCACTGGAAACACCATATATTTT
CDR3: CASSLYGRVATGNTIYF

D: -
J: TRBJ1-5
size: few
V: TRBV12-3/TRBV12-4
DNA: TGTGCCAGCACCCCCGAATCCCCAAGCAATCAGCCCCAGCATTTT
CDR3: CASTPESPSNQPQHF

D: -
J: TRBJ1-2
size: few
V: TRBV7-9
DNA: TGTGCCAGCAGCCCCGAGAGCTCTAACTATGGCTACACCTTC
CDR3: CASSPESSNYGYTF

D: -
J: TRBJ2-5
size: many
V: TRBV20-1
DNA: TGCAGTGCTAGTAGGCCAGATCGAGAGACCCAGTACTTC
CDR3: CSASRPDRETQYF

D: -
J: TRBJ2-3
size: -
V: TRBV21-1
DNA: TGTGCCAGCAGCCTCGGCTCTAGCGGGGGCAGCACAGATACGCAGTATTTT
CDR3: CASSLGSSGGSTDTQYF

D: TRBD1
J: TRBJ1-1
size: few
V: TRBV20-1
DNA: TGCAGTGCTTCCAGGGGGCAAGAAACTGAAGCTTTCTTT
CDR3: CSASRGQETEAFF

D: -
J: TRBJ1-1
size: -
V: TRBV15
DNA: TGTGCCACCAGCAGAGGTGGGACGGTGAACACTGAAGCTTTCTTT
CDR3: CATSRGGTVNTEAFF

D: -
J: TRBJ1-2
size: many
V: TRBV12-3/TRBV12-4
DNA: TGTGCCAGCAGTTTATTCGAGGGTAGGGGCTACACCTTC
CDR3: CASSLFEGRGYTF

D: TRBD2
J: TRBJ2-7
size: -
V: TRBV12-3/TRBV12-4
DNA: TGTGCCAGCAGTCACCCTGTAAGGAGCGGGGCCTACGAGCAGAACTTC
CDR3: CASSHPVRSGAYEQNF

D: -
J: TRBJ1-1
size: few
V: TRBV20-1
DNA: TGCAGTGCTAGAGAAATCTTGCCTATGAACACTGAAGCTTTCTTT
CDR3: CSAREILPMNTEAFF

D: -
J: TRBJ1-5
size: few
V: TRBV28
DNA: TGTGCCAGCAGTTGGGGAGGTCAGCCCCAGCATTTT
CDR3: CASSWGGQPQHF

D: TRBD2
J: TRBJ2-6
size: -
V: TRBV29-1
DNA: TGCAGCGTTGAAGACCGGGGGGGCCGCTCTGGGGCCAACGTCCTGACTTTC
CDR3: CSVEDRGGRSGANVLTF

D: TRBD2
J: TRBJ2-1
size: many
V: TRBV29-1
DNA: TGCAGCTCGAGAGGGACTAGCACGGGCAATGAGCAGTTCTTC
CDR3: CSSRGTSTGNEQFF

D: TRBD1
J: TRBJ1-2
size: few
V: TRBV12-3/TRBV12-4
DNA: TGTGCCAGCAGCATAGGGACAGGGGCCCGCTATGGCTACACCTTC
CDR3: CASSIGTGARYGYTF

D: -
J: TRBJ2-2
size: few
V: TRBV28
DNA: TGTGCCAGCAGTTTGGTTCAGGGCATTCGGGAGCTGTTTTTT
CDR3: CASSLVQGIRELFF

D: -
J: TRBJ2-3
size: many
V: TRBV20-1
DNA: TGCAGTGCCAAAGCAAATTTCAGGGAATGGGGTTTT
CDR3: CSAKANFREWGF

D: -
J: TRBJ2-2
size: few
V: TRBV30
DNA: TGTGCCTGGAGCCGCGGGACAGCTCACACCGGGGAGCTGTTTTTT
CDR3: CAWSRGTAHTGELFF

D: -
J: TRBJ2-3
size: many
V: TRBV20-1
DNA: TGCAGTGCTAGGGGGGGGCGGTTGACTATCGGTACGCAGTATTTT
CDR3: CSARGGRLTIGTQYF

D: -
J: TRBJ2-1
size: many
V: TRBV29-1
DNA: TGCAGCTTACATTTAACAGGCGACAATGAGCAGTTCTTC
CDR3: CSLHLTGDNEQFF

D: -
J: TRBJ2-5
size: few
V: TRBV27
DNA: TGTGCCACCAGCGGTTATGGAGGTGGGAAAGAGACCCAGTACTTC
CDR3: CATSGYGGGKETQYF

D: -
J: TRBJ2-7
size: few
V: TRBV24-1
DNA: TGTGCCACCAGTGCTTCGGGGTTCCACGAGCAGTACTTC
CDR3: CATSASGFHEQYF

D: -
J: TRBJ2-6
size: once
V: TRBV20-1
DNA: TGCAGTGCCGGGAGCGCTGGGGCCAACGTCCTGACTTTC
CDR3: CSAGSAGANVLTF

D: -
J: TRBJ2-7
size: many
V: TRBV6-6
DNA: TGTGCCAGCGGCGGCAGGGGACACGAGCAGTACTTC
CDR3: CASGGRGHEQYF

D: -
J: TRBJ2-7
size: -
V: TRBV20-1
DNA: TGCAGTGCTAGAGGGGGGACGGCCCCCTACGAGCAGTACTTC
CDR3: CSARGGTAPYEQYF

D: -
J: TRBJ1-1
size: few
V: TRBV5-6
DNA: TGTGCCAGCAGCCCCGACGTTAAGTCTGAAGCTTTCTTT
CDR3: CASSPDVKSEAFF

D: TRBD1
J: TRBJ2-1
size: many
V: TRBV5-1
DNA: TGCGCCAGCAGCACGGGACAGGGGGTCGATGAGCAGTTCTTC
CDR3: CASSTGQGVDEQFF

D: TRBD1
J: TRBJ2-7
size: many
V: TRBV6-5
DNA: TGTGCCAGCAGTTACACGGACAGGCTCTACGAGCAGTACTTC
CDR3: CASSYTDRLYEQYF

D: -
J: TRBJ2-5
size: few
V: TRBV10-3
DNA: TGTGCCATCAGTGAGTCGGCGTCTGGGTTACAAGAGACCCAGTACTTC
CDR3: CAISESASGLQETQYF

D: -
J: TRBJ2-1
size: few
V: TRBV28
DNA: TGTGCCAGCAGTCCTCTTAAGGGAGGTGAGCAGTTCTTC
CDR3: CASSPLKGGEQFF

D: -
J: TRBJ2-1
size: -
V: TRBV7-8
DNA: TGTGCCAGCAGCCTTAGGGGGTCTGATCGGGGGGTTTACAATGAGCAGTTCTTC
CDR3: CASSLRGSDRGVYNEQFF

D: -
J: TRBJ1-2
size: many
V: TRBV29-1
DNA: TGCAGCGTTGAATTCATGGGGCTAAATAACTATGGCTACACCTTC
CDR3: CSVEFMGLNNYGYTF

D: -
J: TRBJ2-7
size: many
V: TRBV20-1
DNA: TGCAGTGCTGGCAACGTGGAGGGTTATGGGTACGAGCAGTACTTC
CDR3: CSAGNVEGYGYEQYF

D: -
J: TRBJ2-7
size: -
V: TRBV28
DNA: TGTGCCAGCAGTTTGCCAGGGAGCGAGCAGTACTTC
CDR3: CASSLPGSEQYF

D: TRBD2
J: TRBJ2-1
size: -
V: TRBV6-2/TRBV6-3
DNA: TGTGCCAGCAGTCGGGAGGGGGGCCGGTGGTACAATGAGCAGTTCTTC
CDR3: CASSREGGRWYNEQFF

D: -
J: TRBJ2-2
size: -
V: TRBV15
DNA: TGTGCCACCAGCCGGGACATCACCGGGGAGCTGTTTTTT
CDR3: CATSRDITGELFF